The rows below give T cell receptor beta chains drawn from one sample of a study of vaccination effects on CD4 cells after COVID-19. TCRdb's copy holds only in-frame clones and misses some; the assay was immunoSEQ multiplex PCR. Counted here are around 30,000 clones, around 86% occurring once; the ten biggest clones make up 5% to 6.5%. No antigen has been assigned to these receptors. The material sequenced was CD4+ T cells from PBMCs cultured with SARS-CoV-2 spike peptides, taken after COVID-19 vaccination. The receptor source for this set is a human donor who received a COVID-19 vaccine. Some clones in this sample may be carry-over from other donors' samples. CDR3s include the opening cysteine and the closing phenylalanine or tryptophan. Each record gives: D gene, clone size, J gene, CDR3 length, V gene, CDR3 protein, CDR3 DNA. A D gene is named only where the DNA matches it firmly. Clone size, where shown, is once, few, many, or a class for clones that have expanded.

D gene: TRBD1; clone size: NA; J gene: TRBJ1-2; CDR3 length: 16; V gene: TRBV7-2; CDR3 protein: CASSLGGTGGYYGYTF; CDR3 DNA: TGTGCCAGCAGCTTAGGAGGGACAGGCGGTTACTATGGCTACACCTTC
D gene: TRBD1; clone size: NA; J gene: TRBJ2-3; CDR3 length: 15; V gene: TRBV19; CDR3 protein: CASRDRGVGTDTQYF; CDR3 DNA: TGTGCCAGTAGAGACAGGGGTGTGGGCACAGATACGCAGTATTTT
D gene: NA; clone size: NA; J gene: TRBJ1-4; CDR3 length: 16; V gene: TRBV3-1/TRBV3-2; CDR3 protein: CASSQDLSGSYEKLFF; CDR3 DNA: TGTGCCAGCAGCCAAGATCTCTCAGGGTCATATGAAAAACTGTTTTTT
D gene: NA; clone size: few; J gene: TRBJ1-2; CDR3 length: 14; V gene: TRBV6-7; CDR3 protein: CASSSPGDGYGYTF; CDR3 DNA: TGTGCCAGCAGCTCCCCCGGGGATGGCTATGGCTACACCTTC
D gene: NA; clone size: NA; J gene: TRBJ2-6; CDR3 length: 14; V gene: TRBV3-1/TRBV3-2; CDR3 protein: CASSQRAGANVLTF; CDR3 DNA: TGTGCCAGCAGCCAGAGGGCTGGGGCCAACGTCCTGACTTTC
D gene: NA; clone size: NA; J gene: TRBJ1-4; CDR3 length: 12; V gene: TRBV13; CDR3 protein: CASSLGAEKLFF; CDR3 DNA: TGTGCCAGCAGTTTGGGGGCGGAAAAACTGTTTTTT
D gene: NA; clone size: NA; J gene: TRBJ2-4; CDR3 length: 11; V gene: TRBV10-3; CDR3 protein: CAISDLDIQYF; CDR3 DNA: TGTGCCATCAGTGATTTAGACATTCAGTACTTC
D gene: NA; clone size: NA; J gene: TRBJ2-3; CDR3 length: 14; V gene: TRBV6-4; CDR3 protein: CASSEKDSTDTQYF; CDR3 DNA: TGTGCCAGCAGTGAAAAGGACAGCACAGATACGCAGTATTTT
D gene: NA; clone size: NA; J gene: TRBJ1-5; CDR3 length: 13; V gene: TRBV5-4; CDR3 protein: CASSFDSQGPQHF; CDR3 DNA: TGTGCCAGCAGCTTTGACAGCCAGGGGCCCCAGCATTTT
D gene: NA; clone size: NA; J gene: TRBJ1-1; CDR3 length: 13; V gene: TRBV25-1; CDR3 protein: CASSRDMNTEAFF; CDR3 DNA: TGTGCCAGCAGTAGGGACATGAACACTGAAGCTTTCTTT
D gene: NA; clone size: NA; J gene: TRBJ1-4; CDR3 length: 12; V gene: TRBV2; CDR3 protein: CASIQRGEKLFF; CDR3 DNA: TGTGCCAGTATCCAGCGTGGTGAAAAACTGTTTTTT
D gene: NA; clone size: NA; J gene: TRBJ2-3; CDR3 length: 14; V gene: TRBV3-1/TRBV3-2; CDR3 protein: CASSPRLNTDTQYF; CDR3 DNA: TGTGCCAGCAGCCCCCGACTAAACACAGATACGCAGTATTTT
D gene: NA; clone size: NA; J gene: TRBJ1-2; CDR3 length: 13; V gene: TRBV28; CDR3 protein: CASRSGGGYGYTF; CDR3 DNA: TGTGCCAGCAGATCGGGTGGCGGCTATGGCTACACCTTC
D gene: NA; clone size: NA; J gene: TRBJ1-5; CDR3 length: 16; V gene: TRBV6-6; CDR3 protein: CASSPVVGSLDQPQHF; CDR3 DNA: TGTGCCAGCAGCCCAGTTGTGGGTAGCTTAGATCAGCCCCAGCATTTT
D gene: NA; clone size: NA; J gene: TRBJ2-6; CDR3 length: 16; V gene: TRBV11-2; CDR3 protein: CASSSDRNSGANVLTF; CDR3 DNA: TGTGCCAGCAGCTCCGACAGGAACTCTGGGGCCAACGTCCTGACTTTC
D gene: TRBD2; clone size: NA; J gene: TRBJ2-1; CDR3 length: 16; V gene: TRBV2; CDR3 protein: CASSVSLAGGPGEQFF; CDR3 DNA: TGTGCCAGCAGCGTTTCACTAGCGGGGGGGCCAGGTGAGCAGTTCTTC
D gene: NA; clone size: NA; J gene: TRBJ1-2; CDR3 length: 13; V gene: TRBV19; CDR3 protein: CASSMNRDDGYTF; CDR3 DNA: TGTGCCAGTAGTATGAACAGGGATGACGGCTACACCTTC
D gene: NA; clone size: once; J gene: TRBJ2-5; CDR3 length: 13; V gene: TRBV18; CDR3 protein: CASSPEGLVSQYF; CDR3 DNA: TGTGCCAGCTCACCGGAGGGGTTGGTGAGCCAGTACTTC
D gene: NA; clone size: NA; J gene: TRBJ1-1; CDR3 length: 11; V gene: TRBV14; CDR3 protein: CASSQALKVFF; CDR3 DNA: TGTGCCAGCAGCCAAGCCTTAAAAGTTTTCTTT
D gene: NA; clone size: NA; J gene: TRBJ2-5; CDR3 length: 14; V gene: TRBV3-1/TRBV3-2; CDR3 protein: CASSQDGQRQTQYF; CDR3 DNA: TGTGCCAGCAGCCAAGATGGCCAGCGGCAGACCCAGTACTTC
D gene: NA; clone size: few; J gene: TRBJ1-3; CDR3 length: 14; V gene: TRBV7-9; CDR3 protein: CASSLVGSGNTIYF; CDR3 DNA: TGTGCCAGCAGCTTAGTTGGGTCTGGAAACACCATATATTTT
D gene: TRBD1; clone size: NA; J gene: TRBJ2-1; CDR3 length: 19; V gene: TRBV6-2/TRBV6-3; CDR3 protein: CASSYVPGQGTSSYNEQFF; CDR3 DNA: TGTGCCAGCAGTTACGTCCCGGGACAGGGGACGAGCTCCTACAATGAGCAGTTCTTC
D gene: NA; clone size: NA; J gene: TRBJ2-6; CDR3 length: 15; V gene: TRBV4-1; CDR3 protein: CASSHPGSGANVLTF; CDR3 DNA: TGCGCCAGCAGCCATCCGGGCTCTGGGGCCAACGTCCTGACTTTC
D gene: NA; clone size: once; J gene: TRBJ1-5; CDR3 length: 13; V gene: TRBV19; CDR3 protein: CASSPITKQPQHF; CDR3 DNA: TGTGCCAGTAGTCCGATCACAAAGCAGCCCCAGCATTTT
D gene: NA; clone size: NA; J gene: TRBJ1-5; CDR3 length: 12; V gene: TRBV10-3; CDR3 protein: CAISEGNQPQHF; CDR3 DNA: TGTGCCATCAGTGAGGGCAATCAGCCCCAGCATTTT
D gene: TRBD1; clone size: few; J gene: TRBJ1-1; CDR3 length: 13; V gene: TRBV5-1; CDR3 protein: CASSVQGATEAFF; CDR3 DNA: TGCGCCAGCAGCGTACAGGGGGCCACTGAAGCTTTCTTT
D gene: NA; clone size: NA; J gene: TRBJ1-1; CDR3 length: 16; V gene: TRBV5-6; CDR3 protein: CASSLGVGALNTEAFF; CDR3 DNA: TGTGCCAGCAGCTTGGGGGTGGGAGCGCTGAACACTGAAGCTTTCTTT
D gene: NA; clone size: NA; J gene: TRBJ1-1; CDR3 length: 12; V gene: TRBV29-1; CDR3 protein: CSVVRVNTEAFF; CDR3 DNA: TGCAGCGTGGTCAGGGTGAACACTGAAGCTTTCTTT
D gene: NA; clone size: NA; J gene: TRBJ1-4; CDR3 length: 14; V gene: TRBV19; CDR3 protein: CASSPGNPNEKLFF; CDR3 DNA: TGTGCCAGTAGTCCGGGCAACCCTAATGAAAAACTGTTTTTT
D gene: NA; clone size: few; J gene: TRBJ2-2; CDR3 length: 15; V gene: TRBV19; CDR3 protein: CASSIAGRETGELFF; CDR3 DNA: TGTGCCAGTAGTATTGCAGGAAGGGAAACCGGGGAGCTGTTTTTT
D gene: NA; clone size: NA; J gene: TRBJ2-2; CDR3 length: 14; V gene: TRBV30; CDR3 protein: CALARALGTGELFF; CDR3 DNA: TGTGCCCTGGCAAGGGCCCTGGGCACCGGGGAGCTGTTTTTT
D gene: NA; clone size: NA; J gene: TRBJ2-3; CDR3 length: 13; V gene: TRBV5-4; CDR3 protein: CASSRTPGDTQYF; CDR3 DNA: TGTGCCAGCAGTCGGACCCCCGGGGATACGCAGTATTTT
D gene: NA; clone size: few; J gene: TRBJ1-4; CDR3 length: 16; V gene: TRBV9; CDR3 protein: CASSVAQGATNEKLFF; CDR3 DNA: TGTGCCAGCAGCGTAGCACAGGGTGCAACTAATGAAAAACTGTTTTTT
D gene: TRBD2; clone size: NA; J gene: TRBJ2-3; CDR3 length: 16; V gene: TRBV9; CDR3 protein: CASSPQPGLNTDTQYF; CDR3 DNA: TGTGCCAGCAGCCCTCAGCCGGGACTAAACACAGATACGCAGTATTTT
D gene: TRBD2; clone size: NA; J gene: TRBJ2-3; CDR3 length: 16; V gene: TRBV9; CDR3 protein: CASSPPAGGSPDTQYF; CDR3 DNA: TGTGCCAGCAGCCCCCCGGCGGGGGGAAGTCCAGATACGCAGTATTTT
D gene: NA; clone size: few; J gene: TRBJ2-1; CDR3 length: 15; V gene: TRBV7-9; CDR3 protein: CASSPPFRFGNEQFF; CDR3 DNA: TGTGCCAGCAGCCCCCCGTTTAGGTTTGGGAATGAGCAGTTCTTC
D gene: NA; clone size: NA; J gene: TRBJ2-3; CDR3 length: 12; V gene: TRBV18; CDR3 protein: CASSPSTDTQYF; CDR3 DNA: TGTGCCAGCTCACCCAGCACAGATACGCAGTATTTT
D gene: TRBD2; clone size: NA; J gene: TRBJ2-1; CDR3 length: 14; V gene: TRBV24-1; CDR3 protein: CATRGRGDSNEQFF; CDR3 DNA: TGTGCCACCAGGGGGAGGGGTGATTCGAATGAGCAGTTCTTC